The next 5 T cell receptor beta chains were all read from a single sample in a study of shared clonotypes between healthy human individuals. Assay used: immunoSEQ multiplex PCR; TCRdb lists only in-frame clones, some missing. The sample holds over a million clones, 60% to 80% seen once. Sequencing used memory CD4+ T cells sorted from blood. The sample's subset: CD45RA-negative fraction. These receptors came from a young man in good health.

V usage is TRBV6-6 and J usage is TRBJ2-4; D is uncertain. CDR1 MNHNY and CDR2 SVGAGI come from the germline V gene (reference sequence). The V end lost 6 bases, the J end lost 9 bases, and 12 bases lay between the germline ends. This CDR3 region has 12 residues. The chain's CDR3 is CASSHTRLIQYF. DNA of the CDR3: TGTGCCAGCAGCCATACCCGACTCATTCAGTACTTC.

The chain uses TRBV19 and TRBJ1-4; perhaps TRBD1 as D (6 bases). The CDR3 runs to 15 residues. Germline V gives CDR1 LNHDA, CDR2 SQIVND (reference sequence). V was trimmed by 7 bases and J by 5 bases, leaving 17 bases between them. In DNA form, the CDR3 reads TGTGCCAGTATGACGAGGGGGGCGATGAATGAAAAACTGTTTTTT. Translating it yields CASMTRGAMNEKLFF.

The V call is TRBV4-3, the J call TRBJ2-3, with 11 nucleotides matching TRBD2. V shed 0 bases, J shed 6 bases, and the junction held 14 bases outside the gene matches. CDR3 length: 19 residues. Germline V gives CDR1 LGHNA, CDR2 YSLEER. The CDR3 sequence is CASSQDLVASGRQYDTQYF. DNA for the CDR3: TGCGCCAGCAGCCAAGATCTCGTGGCTAGCGGGAGGCAGTATGATACGCAGTATTTT.

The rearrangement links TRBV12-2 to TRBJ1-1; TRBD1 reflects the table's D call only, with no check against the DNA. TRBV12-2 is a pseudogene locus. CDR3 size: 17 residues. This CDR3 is CASRLVRQITMNTEAFF. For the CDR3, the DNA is TGTGCAAGTCGCTTAGTGAGACAGATTACAATGAACACTGAAGCTTTCTTT.

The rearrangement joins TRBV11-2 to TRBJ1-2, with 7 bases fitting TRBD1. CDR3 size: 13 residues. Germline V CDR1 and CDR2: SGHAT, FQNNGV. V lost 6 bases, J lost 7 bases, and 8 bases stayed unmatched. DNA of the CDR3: TGTGCCAGCAGAGCACAGGGGATAGCTGGCTACACCTTC. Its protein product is CASRAQGIAGYTF.